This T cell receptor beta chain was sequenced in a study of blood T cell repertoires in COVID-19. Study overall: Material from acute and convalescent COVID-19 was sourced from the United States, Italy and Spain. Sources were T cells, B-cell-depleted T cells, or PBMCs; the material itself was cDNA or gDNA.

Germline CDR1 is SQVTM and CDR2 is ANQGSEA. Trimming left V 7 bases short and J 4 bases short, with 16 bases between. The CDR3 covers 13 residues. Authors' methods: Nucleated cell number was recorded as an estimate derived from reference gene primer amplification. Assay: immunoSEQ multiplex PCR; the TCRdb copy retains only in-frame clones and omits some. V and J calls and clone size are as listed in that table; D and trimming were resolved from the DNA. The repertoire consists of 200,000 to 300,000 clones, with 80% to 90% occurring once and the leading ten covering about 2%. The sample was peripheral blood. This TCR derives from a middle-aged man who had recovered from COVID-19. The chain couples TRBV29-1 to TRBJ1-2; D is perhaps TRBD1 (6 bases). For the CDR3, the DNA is TGCAGCGCAGAAGCGGGGGCCGGCTATGGCTACACCTTC. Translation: CSAEAGAGYGYTF.